This note documents a single TCR beta chain sequence. Its antigen remains undetermined. No base-level quality is on record; no much larger clone is a single base apart. The library was made by PCR. At the Johns Hopkins FTIC core, DNA from the cultured CD4+ T cells underwent TCR sequencing with the Oncomine TCR Beta short-read assay. The QIAamp micro DNA kit was used to extract genomic DNA from the cultured CD4+ T cells. Oncomine TCR Beta libraries made from cultured CD4+ T cells were pooled using unique dual indexes and sequenced on an Illumina iSeq 100. The authors processed their data as follows. Non-productive sequences were filtered out, and CDR3s that did not start with C, did not end with F or W, or were shorter than 7 amino acids were discarded. Antigen-specific clonotypes were identified with the MANAFEST web application by comparing peptide-stimulated wells with reference and other culture wells. To be called positive, a clone needed an FDR below 0.05, an odds ratio above 5, and a productive frequency above 0.1% in at least two of three replicate wells. Clonotypes that were significantly expanded in both SARS-CoV-2 spike wells and at least one common cold coronavirus spike condition were defined as cross-reactive. Similarity between CDR3 sequences was evaluated in R version 3.6.1 using Levenshtein distances (stringdist) and unrooted phylogenetic trees (ape). TCRdb cleaned the public reads at Q25 with fastp, built clones with MiXCR and kept in-frame beta chains. All rows with the same CDR3 protein become a single entry with the most common DNA and genes. The V and J calls and clone size are TCRdb's, not the authors'. For this sample the table gives some 4,200 distinct CDR3 sequences, of which 34% were detected only once. In total, the top ten clones hold around a quarter of the sample.

In the germline V gene (reference sequence), CDR1 corresponds to LNHDA and CDR2 to SQIVND. Deletion took 4 bases off V and 3 bases off J, with a span of 15 bases between the germline ends. CDR3 length: 15 amino acids, cysteine to phenylalanine. CDR3 DNA is the only sequence kept; it has 45 bases, read in frame from the first base. The data belong to a study of vaccination and CD4 T cells after COVID-19 (dated by TCRdb to between 2020 and 2023). Regarding the research as a whole: The convalescent cohort included six males and four females, with two Hispanic individuals, seven Caucasians, two Asians and one multiracial person. Each participant got two doses of either the Pfizer-BioNTech BNT162b2 vaccine (n=8) or the Moderna mRNA-1273 vaccine (n=2). Post-COVID blood samples were collected from convalescent patients a median of around 100 days after diagnosis, with a range of roughly 35 to 161 days. The time from the second vaccine dose to post-vaccine blood sampling had a median of roughly 72 days and ranged from about 12 to 250 days. Culture stimuli were overlapping spike peptide pools from SARS-CoV-2 and from the common cold coronaviruses HCoV-NL63, HCoV-OC43 and HCoV-229E. As controls, cultures received a CEFX viral epitope pool (the positive control), an HIV-1 Nef peptide pool (the negative control), or no peptide at all. The spike-specific CD4+ TCR repertoire was compared before and after mRNA vaccination in around ten COVID-19 convalescent patients and a handful of infection-naive healthy vaccine recipients. Memory CD4+ T cell crossreactivity between SARS-CoV-2 and common cold coronavirus spike proteins was assessed at the TCR clonotype level in an earlier paper using these donors. What the study reported, not specific to this receptor: Among the post-vaccine SARS-CoV-2-reactive clones in convalescent patients, a median approximately 86% showed up only after vaccination, which suggests vaccine-specific priming. Relatively few convalescent patients were included in the study, and early timepoints after natural infection were not analyzed. Nearly all vaccine-specific clones in convalescent patients (304 of 307) were mono-reactive for SARS-CoV-2 spike rather than cross-reactive with common cold coronaviruses. An increase in the median number of SARS-CoV-2-reactive clonotypes from 21 after infection to 38 after vaccination was observed, but the change was not found to be significant.

The sample's treatment or condition label is to be understood as: approximately 9-day PBMC culture with coronavirus spike peptide pools or control peptides (ViraFEST assay). CD4+ T cells from unexposed donors were collected before the COVID-19 pandemic (2011-2018). To expand antigen-specific T cells with peptide pools and then pick out the expanded clonotypes through TCR sequencing, the study relied on the ViraFEST assay. Each well held 2.2 million or so PBMCs cultured with approximately 10 ug/ml peptide pools in IMDM containing roughly 4.7% human AB serum and 8 to 10 IU/ml IL-2. On days 3 and 7, half of the culture medium was replaced with fresh IL-2-containing medium. CD4+ T cells were isolated after around 9 days of culture through negative selection using the EasySep CD4+ T cell isolation kit. As far as cell numbers permitted, CD4+ T cells from unexposed donors were tested for reactivity against SARS-CoV-2 S and N as well as four spike pools from common cold coronaviruses. PBMCs were separated from whole blood using Ficoll-Paque Plus gradient centrifugation and then either used fresh or cryopreserved at -140C. Culture conditions were generally each tested in triplicate wells. The leukapheresis product used for the unexposed donors was purchased from a commercial source.

Specimen: CD4+ T cells from blood, cultured in vitro. The chain joins TRBV19 to TRBJ1-1, with no confidently assigned D gene. This sequence originates from a human donor in good health. The CDR3 region reads CASSTRTYSDTEAFF. The base sequence is TGTGCCAGTAGTACCCGGACCTACTCGGACACTGAAGCTTTCTTT.